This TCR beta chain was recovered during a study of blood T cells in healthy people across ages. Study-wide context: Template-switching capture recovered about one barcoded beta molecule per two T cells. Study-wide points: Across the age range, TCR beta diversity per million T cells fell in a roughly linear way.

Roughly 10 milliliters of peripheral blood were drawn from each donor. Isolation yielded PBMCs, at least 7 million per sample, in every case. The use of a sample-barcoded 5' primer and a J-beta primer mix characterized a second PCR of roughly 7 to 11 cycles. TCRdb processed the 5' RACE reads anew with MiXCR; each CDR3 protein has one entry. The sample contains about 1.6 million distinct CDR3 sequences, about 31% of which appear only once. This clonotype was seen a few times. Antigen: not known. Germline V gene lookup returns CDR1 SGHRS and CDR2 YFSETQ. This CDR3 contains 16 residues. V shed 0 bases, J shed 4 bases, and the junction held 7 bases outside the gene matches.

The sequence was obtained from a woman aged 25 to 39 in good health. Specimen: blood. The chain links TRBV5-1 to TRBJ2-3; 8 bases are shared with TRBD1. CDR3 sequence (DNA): TGCGCCAGCAGCTTGGATCAGGGGGCTGCGGCAGATACGCAGTATTTT. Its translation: CASSLDQGAAADTQYF. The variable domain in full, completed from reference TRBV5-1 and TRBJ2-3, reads KAGVTQTPRYLIKTRGQQVTLSCSPISGHRSVSWYQQTPGQGLQFLFEYFSETQRNKGNFPGRFSGRQFSNSRSEMNVSTLELGDSALYLCASSLDQGAAADTQYFGPGTRLTVL.